The next 15 T cell receptor beta chains were all read from a single sample in a study of OX40 agonist ivuxolimab in advanced cancers. Produced via immunoSEQ multiplex PCR; TCRdb's table is partial and in-frame only. In the table there are some 110,000 clones, 85% to 95% of which are singletons. The sequences come from CD4+ or CD8+ T cells sorted from blood, collected in a trial of the OX40 agonist ivuxolimab. Source of these receptors: an adult with an advanced solid tumor such as melanoma, head and neck, liver or kidney cancer.

This chain joins TRBV7-6 and TRBJ2-3; D gene ambiguous. Germline loops: CDR1 SGHVS, CDR2 FNYEAQ. The CDR3 is 13 amino acids. V lost 2 bases and J 5 bases, leaving 8 bases between the germline ends. DNA of the CDR3: TGTGCCAGCAGCTTAACTCCTGGAGATACGCAGTATTTT. It is translated as CASSLTPGDTQYF. Supplemented by reference TRBV7-6 and TRBJ2-3, the full variable domain reads GAGVSQSPRYKVTKRGQDVALRCDPISGHVSLYWYRQALGQGPEFLTYFNYEAQQDKSGLPNDRFSAERPEGSISTLTIQRTEQRDSAMYRCASSLTPGDTQYFGPGTRLTVL.

In its sample, this clone was seen once. The V gene is TRBV9, the J gene TRBJ1-5; D is uncertain. Trimming took off 4 bases at V and 7 bases at J, with 9 bases between the two ends. Germline CDR1 and CDR2: SGDLS and YYNGEE. The CDR3 runs to 12 residues. DNA for the CDR3: TGTGCCAGCAGCACTGAAGGCCAGCCCCAGCATTTT. The encoded protein is CASSTEGQPQHF.

The chain carries TRBV28 and TRBJ1-2, with D maybe TRBD1 (6 bases). Germline loops: CDR1 MDHEN, CDR2 SYDVKM. The CDR3 has 14 residues. Trimming cost V 4 bases and J 10 bases, with 19 bases left between them. CDR3 in amino acids: CASSSPETGAPYTF. CDR3 sequence (DNA): TGTGCCAGCAGTTCCCCAGAGACAGGCGCCCCCTACACCTTC.

The gene calls are TRBV5-1 and TRBJ2-1, with D perhaps matching TRBD2 (6 bases). The V and J ends lost 8 bases and 0 bases respectively, with 15 bases between them. The CDR3 extends over 15 amino acids. Germline loops: CDR1 SGHRS, CDR2 YFSETQ. The CDR3 DNA reads TGCGCCAGTACCGAGGGAGGCGGCTCCTACAATGAGCAGTTCTTC. Its translation is CASTEGGGSYNEQFF.

The rearrangement links TRBV6-1 to TRBJ1-4; D not resolved. Germline loops: CDR1 MNHNS, CDR2 SASEGT. The CDR3 length is 11 residues. V was pared by 8 bases and J by 8 bases, with 9 bases between. The CDR3: CASETGEKLFF. The CDR3 DNA follows: TGTGCCAGCGAGACTGGCGAAAAACTGTTTTTT.

This clone was detected once. V and J are TRBV27 and TRBJ2-7, with TRBD2 identical over 8 bases. V was pared by 4 bases and J by 3 bases, with 8 bases of the junction left unmatched. Per germline, CDR1 MNHEY and CDR2 SMNVEV (reference sequence). CDR3 length equals 15 residues. The CDR3 is CASSSPGGSRYEQYF. The CDR3 DNA is TGTGCCAGCAGTTCCCCGGGGGGGTCTCGCTACGAGCAGTACTTC.

V usage is TRBV25-1 and J usage is TRBJ2-5; D call uncertain. Between the trimmed V and J ends, which lost 2 bases and 5 bases, there was a span of 6 bases. The CDR3 sequence is 12 residues long. Germline loops: CDR1 MGHDK, CDR2 SYGVNS. CDR3 protein: CASSERWETQYF. The CDR3 nucleotides read TGTGCCAGCAGTGAAAGGTGGGAGACCCAGTACTTC. Based on the CDR3 plus reference TRBV25-1 and TRBJ2-5, the full variable domain is EADIYQTPRYLVIGTGKKITLECSQTMGHDKMYWYQQDPGMELHLIHYSYGVNSTEKGDLSSESTVSRIRTEHFPLTLESARPSHTSQYLCASSERWETQYFGPGTRLLVL.

The rearrangement links TRBV7-2 to TRBJ1-4, with TRBD1 matching over 7 bases. In germline, CDR1 is SGHTA, CDR2 FQGNSA. This CDR3 contains 15 residues. J gave up 3 bases and V 4 bases, and 5 bases lay outside the gene matches. CDR3 region: CASSSRDRANEKLFF. The CDR3, as DNA: TGTGCCAGCAGCTCCCGGGACAGAGCTAATGAAAAACTGTTTTTT.

This chain uses TRBV5-1 with TRBJ2-1; no definite D call. V was cut by 1 base and J by 6 bases, with 5 bases left in between. The CDR3 contains 12 residues. Germline loops: CDR1 SGHRS, CDR2 YFSETQ. CDR3 DNA sequence: TGCGCCAGCAGCTTGACAATCAATGAGCAGTTCTTC. Protein sequence: CASSLTINEQFF.

In this sample, this clone turned up a few times. The chain employs TRBV11-2 and TRBJ2-2; TRBD1 is a possible D gene (5 bases). V was shortened by 5 bases and J by 7 bases, with 14 bases between the two germline ends. Looked up from germline, CDR1 is SGHAT and CDR2 is FQNNGV. The CDR3 totals 14 residues. The CDR3: CASSARPQGGELFF. In DNA form, the CDR3 reads TGTGCCAGCAGCGCCCGCCCGCAGGGCGGGGAGCTGTTTTTT.

Remarks on this clone: Germline is not matched at one junction end, which may reflect a read error. The chain carries TRBV4-3 and TRBJ2-3; D gene uncertain. CDR1 and CDR2 (germline): LGHNA, YSLEER. The CDR3 has 14 amino acids. The CDR3 DNA follows: TGCGCCAGCAGCCAAGCGGAAAGCAGAGATACGCAGTATTTT. It is translated as CASSQAESRDTQYF.

DNA of the CDR3: TGTGCCAGCAGCCAAGCTGGGATACTAGCGGGAGAAGAGACCCAGTACTTC. Translated, it gives CASSQAGILAGEETQYF. The rearrangement links TRBV14 to TRBJ2-5; 11 bases are a match to TRBD2. Per the germline V gene, CDR1 is SGHDN and CDR2 is FVKESK. After removal of 1 base from V and 3 bases from J, the junction contained 7 bases not matched to a gene. CDR3 length equals 17 residues.

This clone appeared a few times. V and J are TRBV28 and TRBJ2-6; D gene unclear. V lost 3 bases to trimming and J lost 2 bases, with 8 bases between them. Looked up from germline, CDR1 is MDHEN and CDR2 is SYDVKM. There are 15 residues in the CDR3. The CDR3 DNA is TGTGCCAGCAGTTTTCGGAAGGCTGGGGCCAACGTCCTGACTTTC. Translated, it gives CASSFRKAGANVLTF. Drawing the rest from reference TRBV28 and TRBJ2-6, the complete variable domain is DVKVTQSSRYLVKRTGEKVFLECVQDMDHENMFWYRQDPGLGLRLIYFSYDVKMKEKGDIPEGYSVSREKKERFSLILESASTNQTSMYLCASSFRKAGANVLTFGAGSRLTVL.

V is TRBV7-3 and J is TRBJ2-7; maybe TRBD2 (7 bases). Germline CDR1 SGHTA, CDR2 FQGTGA. V lost 3 bases and J 4 bases, leaving 10 bases between the germline ends. The CDR3 runs to 13 residues. The chain's CDR3 is CASSFGGRYEQYF. Here the CDR3 DNA reads TGTGCCAGCAGCTTCGGGGGGCGGTACGAGCAGTACTTC.

This clone was seen just once. The chain couples TRBV7-3 to TRBJ2-1; 7 bases are a match to TRBD1. Germline-derived CDR1 and CDR2 are SGHTA and FQGTGA. Trimming cost V 1 base and J 7 bases; bases outside gene matches: 7. This CDR3 is built from 15 residues. CDR3 in DNA: TGTGCCAGCAGCTTAAACCCCAGGGGGTCGAATGAGCAGTTCTTC. Its translation is CASSLNPRGSNEQFF.